This T cell receptor (beta chain) stems from a study of shared clonotypes between healthy human individuals (dated by TCRdb to 2019 to 2021). Study-level background: A few men and a couple of women, aged 18 to 49 years, made up the cohort. The study deeply sequenced blood TCR repertoires of five healthy adults to estimate repertoire size and the extent of clonotype sharing between individuals. Libraries were prepared and TCR repertoires were sequenced by different laboratories using diverse techniques, in order to increase sequencing depth and limit assay-specific biases. Per donor, leukapheresis produced somewhere between about 0.8 and 9 billion PBMCs.

Using the deep immunoSEQ assay, multiplex PCR amplified TCR CDR3 regions from genomic DNA. Extracted genomic DNA from each cell subset was distributed evenly across all wells of several immunoSEQ 96-well plates, and each plate was treated as a replicate. For unsorted PBMC, each replicate PCR was loaded with approximately 0.3 ug genomic DNA, equivalent to around 30,000 T cell genomes. Genomic DNA from unsorted PBMC was sequenced over ten immunoSEQ deep assay plates. Purified libraries were quantified with a Qubit 3.0 fluorometer, sized on a Bioanalyzer 2100, and re-quantified with the KAPA Library Quantification kit. A separate single-read 150-cycle Illumina NextSeq 550 flow cell was used to sequence each immunoSEQ 96-well plate. On the authors' methods: Because only junctional sequences without quality scores were contained in the immunoSEQ output, filtering matching that applied to full-length reads could not be performed. Sequences were annotated with PyIR, a Python wrapper for IgBLAST v1.9, using IMGT germline references to assign V/J genes and CDR3. Reads were filtered out if the reads had weak V/J assignments (E-value above 1e-6), no CDR3, stop codons, out-of-frame junctions, or ambiguous translated residues. V3J clonotypes were defined as sequences sharing the same inferred V gene, J gene, and CDR3 amino acid sequence. Percentage overlap between repertoires was computed as shared unique clonotypes divided by the size of the smaller repertoire. Richness of each repertoire was evaluated using RTK rarefaction, the Chao1 estimator, and Recon v2.1 estimates of unobserved clonotypes. As stored in TCRdb, this immuneACCESS dataset retains in-frame rearrangements with V and J assigned. A fraction of the clones does not appear; measured against another copy, unresolved V genes explain less than half of the discrepancy, and the remainder lacks a known reason. Clone size and the V and J calls come from that table; the DNA yielded D and trimming. The sample table records approximately 500,000 clones; about four fifths of these occur just once. The top ten constitute 10% to 15% of the sample.

The donors were healthy, HIV-negative adults with no recently reported acute infections or vaccinations. Only Caucasian adults living in Nashville, Tennessee, USA were represented among the donors. For unsorted samples, 75 million to 90 million PBMCs were counted and genomic DNA was extracted with the QIAamp DNA Blood Mini kit. Blood was obtained by leukapheresis, after which PBMCs were separated by Ficoll-Histopaque density gradient centrifugation and cryopreserved in liquid nitrogen vapor phase. V is trimmed back by 5 bases and J by 1 base, and the junction contains 8 bases that no gene match accounts for. CDR1 SGHRS and CDR2 YFSETQ are derived from the germline V gene. The CDR3 spans 16 residues, from the cysteine through the phenylalanine. The kept DNA is CDR3 alone, 48 bases in frame from the first base. Concerning this clone: The antigen this receptor binds is unknown. Base qualities are not recorded, but no much larger clone differs from it by a single base.

What the authors observed across the whole study: Only blood was sampled, and tissue TCR repertoires likely differ from those in blood. Pairwise subsampling indicated that sequencing depth was expected to affect the degree of clonotype sharing among donors. Because the study included a small number of donors, the genetic and exposure-history diversity represented was limited.

The chain couples TRBV5-1 to TRBJ2-2; the junction holds 7 bases that match TRBD2. Material: PBMCs. This receptor was identified in a woman between 40 and 55 years old in good health. Some clones in this sample may be carry-over from other donors' samples. CDR3 loop: CASSLTSRGNTGELFF. The sequenced DNA is TGCGCCAGCAGTTTGACTAGCCGTGGGAACACCGGGGAGCTGTTTTTT.